What follows describes a single T cell receptor (beta chain). Constant-region reverse primers amplified full-length variable regions, followed by semi-nested Nested Universal Primer A PCR. TCRdb used MiXCR to reprocess the 5' RACE reads, holding one entry per CDR3 protein. Of around 34,000 distinct CDR3 sequences listed, 27% were seen once; the top ten hold about 2.2%. V dropped 0 bases and J dropped 2; count of bases not matched to a gene: 5. This CDR3 contains 16 residues. Germline V gene data show CDR1 as MGHRA and CDR2 as YSYEKL. Tregs were sorted as CD4+CD25+CD127-/low cells. V usage is TRBV4-1 and J usage is TRBJ2-7, with TRBD1 matching 9 bases. This clonotype was sampled from a female donor with breast cancer. Sample: tumor-infiltrating Tregs sorted from the breast tumor. The CDR3 protein is CASSQDSGDRAYEQYF. The CDR3 nucleotides read TGCGCCAGCAGCCAAGACTCGGGGGACAGGGCCTACGAGCAGTACTTC.